This entry lists 30 T cell receptor beta chains sequenced from one sample in a study of glioma-infiltrating T cells. Amplification of TCR alpha and beta CDR3 regions from RNA used iRepertoire nested multiplex PCR. A single record per CDR3 protein comes from TCRdb applying MiXCR to the multiplex PCR reads. The sample includes 150,000 or so distinct CDR3 sequences, around 40% of them seen just once. Material for sequencing was glioma tissue, nonneoplastic brain tissue, or PBMCs (not recorded which). The receptor set was obtained from a human donor with low-grade glioma or glioblastoma, undergoing nonglioma brain surgery, or in good health (not recorded which).

This clonotype was seen a single time. The chain recombines TRBV20-1 with TRBJ1-2, with D possibly being TRBD1 (6 bases). V was pared by 5 bases and J by 4 bases, with 20 bases between. Germline V lookup: CDR1 DFQATT, CDR2 SNEGSKA (reference sequence). The CDR3 contains 15 residues. The CDR3 nucleotides are TGCAGTGCTCGCACCGGGGGCAGCCTAACCTATGGCTACACCTTC. This gives the protein CSARTGGSLTYGYTF.

In this sample, this clonotype turned up a few times. The chain recombines TRBV18 with TRBJ2-3; no definite D call. Trimming cost V 4 bases and J 1 base, with 12 bases left between them. This CDR3 region has 15 residues. Germline values: CDR1 KGHSH, CDR2 LQKENI. CDR3 coding DNA: TGTGCCAGCTCACAAACGTTGAAGGGCACAGATACGCAGTATTTT. Its translation: CASSQTLKGTDTQYF.

The genes are TRBV28 and TRBJ1-3, with D perhaps TRBD1 (5 bases). This CDR3 spans 13 amino acids. Germline V gene data show CDR1 as MDHEN and CDR2 as SYDVKM. V shed 9 bases and J shed 2 bases, with 11 bases lying between them. Here the CDR3 DNA reads TGTGCCAGTCAGGGCGTTCCTGGAAACACCATATATTTT. Amino acid sequence: CASQGVPGNTIYF.

The J gene is TRBJ1-1, the V gene TRBV20-1, with D perhaps matching TRBD1 (5 bases). The CDR3 length is 14 residues. V lost 1 base and J lost 1, with 10 bases in between. Germline CDR1 reads DFQATT; CDR2 reads SNEGSKA (reference sequence). For the CDR3, the DNA is TGCAGTGCTAGAGGGGGACCTGGGAACACTGAAGCTTTCTTT. It encodes CSARGGPGNTEAFF.

In nucleotides, the CDR3 is TGCAGTGCCGAGGACCAGGTGCTTGGAGATACGCAGTATTTT. Its translation: CSAEDQVLGDTQYF. The V and J genes are TRBV20-1 and TRBJ2-3; D is unclear. CDR3 length: 14 residues. V gave up 6 bases and J gave up 5 bases, with 18 bases separating them. Germline V gene data show CDR1 as DFQATT and CDR2 as SNEGSKA (reference sequence).

This clonotype was seen just once. The gene calls are TRBV20-1 and TRBJ2-3; 7 bases agree with TRBD2. Looked up from germline, CDR1 is DFQATT and CDR2 is SNEGSKA (reference sequence). CDR3 length equals 13 residues. V was pared by 7 bases and J by 2 bases, with 6 bases of the junction left unmatched. The DNA of the CDR3 is TGCAGTGTGAAGGGAGGGCCCACAGATACGCAGTATTTT. This sequence encodes CSVKGGPTDTQYF.

V and J are TRBV6-1 and TRBJ2-1; 10 nucleotides line up with TRBD2. This CDR3 has 16 amino acids. The V segment lost 6 bases and the J segment 4 bases; nucleotides outside the gene matches: 9. Germline V gene data show CDR1 as MNHNS and CDR2 as SASEGT. The CDR3, as DNA: TGTGCCAGCAGGGCCTTACTAGCGGGGAAATACAATGAGCAGTTCTTC. Translation: CASRALLAGKYNEQFF.

The J gene is TRBJ2-7, the V gene TRBV4-1; weak D call: TRBD1 (6 bases). This CDR3 is 15 amino acids long. V lost 6 bases, J lost 2 bases, and 17 bases lay in between. Germline lookup yields CDR1 MGHRA and CDR2 YSYEKL. The CDR3 DNA reads as TGCGCCAGCAGACCAAGTCGCAGGGGCGCCTACGAGCAGTACTTC. Translation gives CASRPSRRGAYEQYF.

The rearrangement joins TRBV6-6 to TRBJ2-1; 8 bases line up with TRBD2. Germline-derived CDR1 and CDR2 are MNHNY and SVGAGI (reference sequence). V was clipped by 0 bases and J by 8 bases; unmatched bases: 3. This CDR3 is built from 14 residues. The CDR3 spells CASSYSGLEDEQFF. In nucleotides, the CDR3 is TGTGCCAGCAGTTACTCGGGACTAGAGGATGAGCAGTTCTTC.

The rearrangement links TRBV6-5 to TRBJ1-5; D unresolved. The CDR3 runs 13 residues. The germline V gene has CDR1 MNHEY and CDR2 SVGAGI. The V end lost 6 bases, the J end lost 8 bases, and 14 bases lay between the germline ends. In DNA form, the CDR3 reads TGTGCCAGCAGCCCGGGGAGTCCGGAGCCCCAGCATTTT. Protein: CASSPGSPEPQHF.

This rearrangement joins TRBV20-1 to TRBJ2-1; possibly TRBD1 for D (6 bases). The germline V and J ends were trimmed by 6 bases and 10 bases, with 19 bases remaining between them. This CDR3 region has 13 residues. Per germline, CDR1 DFQATT and CDR2 SNEGSKA (reference sequence). The CDR3: CSAPKVGAMEQFF. The CDR3 DNA reads as TGCAGTGCCCCGAAGGTGGGGGCCATGGAGCAGTTCTTC.

This chain links TRBV7-2 with TRBJ2-3; 10 nucleotides agree with TRBD2. J was trimmed by 1 base and V by 4 bases; bases with no gene match: 2. Germline assignment: CDR1 SGHTA and CDR2 FQGNSA. This CDR3 spans 15 amino acids. This CDR3 is CASSYLAGGTDTQYF. In DNA form, the CDR3 reads TGTGCCAGCAGCTACCTAGCGGGAGGCACAGATACGCAGTATTTT.

This clonotype was counted between two and nine times. The chain combines TRBV27 with TRBJ2-7; 11 bases match TRBD2. Germline V gene sequence: CDR1 MNHEY, CDR2 SMNVEV (reference sequence). The CDR3 runs 14 residues. V lost 5 bases, J lost 5 bases, and 5 bases stayed unmatched. As DNA, the CDR3 is TGTGCCAGCAGTCCGACTAGCGGGACCGACGAGCAGTACTTC. Its translation is CASSPTSGTDEQYF.

This clonotype was seen only a few times. The chain couples TRBV6-2 or TRBV6-3 to TRBJ2-1, with 10 nucleotides matching TRBD2. V shed 4 bases, J shed 1 base, and the junction held 7 bases outside the gene matches. The CDR3 runs to 17 residues. The germline V gene encodes CDR1 MNHEY and CDR2 SVGEGT. CDR3 sequence (DNA): TGTGCCAGCAGTTTTAAGCGGGGGGGTGTATCCTACAATGAGCAGTTCTTC. This translates into CASSFKRGGVSYNEQFF.

The V gene is TRBV15, the J gene TRBJ1-5; D might be TRBD1 (5 bases). V was pared by 7 bases and J by 1 base, with 14 bases between. The length of the CDR3 is 15 residues. Germline lookup yields CDR1 LNHNV and CDR2 YYDKDF (reference sequence). The CDR3 loop reads CATTLQGGSNQPQHF. The CDR3 bases are TGTGCCACCACACTTCAGGGTGGAAGCAATCAGCCCCAGCATTTT. Combining the CDR3 with reference TRBV15 and TRBJ1-5 gives the whole variable domain DAMVIQNPRYQVTQFGKPVTLSCSQTLNHNVMYWYQQKSSQAPKLLFHYYDKDFNNEADTPDNFQSRRPNTSFCFLDIRSPGLGDTAMYLCATTLQGGSNQPQHFGDGTRLSIL.

This clonotype was picked up a small number of times. The chain has TRBV12-3 or TRBV12-4 and TRBJ1-1; D is uncertain. The ends were cut back, 3 bases at V and 0 bases at J, with 11 bases in the middle. This CDR3 spans 15 amino acids. The CDR3 here is CASSFAGRLNTEAFF. DNA of the CDR3: TGTGCCAGCAGTTTCGCCGGGCGGTTGAACACTGAAGCTTTCTTT.

The sample holds a few counts of this clonotype. This sequence joins TRBV4-2 and TRBJ2-5, with 9 positions matching TRBD2. CDR3 length equals 16 residues. The V gene's germline CDR1 is LGHNA and CDR2 YNFKEQ. Trimming cost V 5 bases and J 5 bases; bases outside gene matches: 12. The CDR3 sequence: CASSLDGSGSSETQYF. Written as DNA, the CDR3 is TGTGCCAGCAGCTTAGATGGTAGCGGGAGCTCGGAGACCCAGTACTTC.

The rearrangement joins TRBV27 to TRBJ1-2, with 9 bases identical to TRBD1. CDR1 and CDR2 from the germline V gene are MNHEY and SMNVEV (reference sequence). V lost 5 bases, J lost 8 bases, and 9 bases stayed unmatched. The CDR3 runs to 14 residues. DNA of the CDR3: TGTGCCAGCAGTATGGGACAGGGAGTCGGCGGCTACACCTTC. It translates to CASSMGQGVGGYTF.

The V call is TRBV7-2, the J call TRBJ2-7; the match to TRBD2 covers 7 bases. This CDR3 has 14 amino acids. Losses at the gene ends were 2 bases for V and 4 bases for J; bases not matched to a gene: 5. Germline V gives CDR1 SGHTA, CDR2 FQGNSA. The CDR3 sequence: CASSLFGGTYEQYF. As DNA, the CDR3 is TGTGCCAGCAGCTTATTCGGGGGGACGTACGAGCAGTACTTC.

This clonotype has a handful of counts. V usage is TRBV6-1 and J usage is TRBJ2-1, with D possibly matching TRBD2 (6 bases). Germline V gene sequence: CDR1 MNHNS, CDR2 SASEGT. CDR3 size: 13 residues. V gave up 5 bases and J gave up 6 bases, with 11 bases separating them. As DNA, the CDR3 is TGTGCCAGCAGTCGACTAGAGGCCAATGAGCAGTTCTTC. Translating it yields CASSRLEANEQFF.

This clonotype was observed a few times. The chain recombines TRBV6-1 with TRBJ2-7; 8 bases map to TRBD1. Germline-derived CDR1 and CDR2 are MNHNS and SASEGT. V was clipped by 4 bases and J by 3 bases; unmatched bases: 5. This CDR3 has 14 amino acids. CDR3 nucleotide sequence: TGTGCCAGCAGTGTACGGACAGGGCTCTACGAGCAGTACTTC. This encodes CASSVRTGLYEQYF.

The chain carries TRBV6-6 and TRBJ2-6; 7 positions agree with TRBD1. V was pared by 2 bases and J by 0 bases, with 7 bases of the junction left unmatched. The CDR3 consists of 18 residues. CDR1 is MNHNY and CDR2 is SVGAGI in the germline V gene (reference sequence). CDR3 protein: CASSYLGGAGSGANVLTF. CDR3 in DNA: TGTGCCAGCAGTTACCTAGGGGGCGCGGGCTCTGGGGCCAACGTCCTGACTTTC.

J is TRBJ1-3 and V is TRBV4-1, with D possibly TRBD1 on 5 matching bases. Trimming removed 1 base from V and 0 bases from J, with 10 bases in between. The CDR3 is made up of 16 amino acids. Germline assignment: CDR1 MGHRA and CDR2 YSYEKL. The CDR3 is CASSQVGLRSGNTIYF. The CDR3 bases are TGCGCCAGCAGCCAAGTGGGACTTCGCTCTGGAAACACCATATATTTT.

This clonotype was counted between two and nine times. This chain uses TRBV7-6 with TRBJ2-1; 7 nucleotides agree with TRBD2. CDR3 size: 17 residues. The V and J ends lost 3 bases and 0 bases, in that order; junction bases with no gene match: 8. Germline V lookup: CDR1 SGHVS, CDR2 FNYEAQ. The CDR3 protein is CASSFGLAASSYNEQFF. The CDR3 bases are TGTGCCAGCAGCTTCGGTCTAGCGGCGAGCTCCTACAATGAGCAGTTCTTC.

This clonotype was counted only a few times. The chain carries TRBV20-1 and TRBJ1-4, with D unresolved. Germline CDR1 and CDR2: DFQATT and SNEGSKA (reference sequence). CDR3 size: 12 residues. Trimming cost V 0 bases and J 5 bases, with 4 bases left between them. This CDR3 reads CSARDRNEKLFF. Written as DNA, the CDR3 is TGCAGTGCTAGAGATCGGAATGAAAAACTGTTTTTT.

V is TRBV2 and J is TRBJ2-1, with a tentative D call TRBD1 (6 bases). The germline gives CDR1 SNHLY, CDR2 FYNNEI. The CDR3 covers 19 residues. V was clipped by 5 bases and J by 2 bases, with 25 bases between them. CDR3 bases: TGTGCCAGCAGTCCGTGGTTTGAGTCTGCCAGGGGCACCTACAATGAGCAGTTCTTC. Its translation is CASSPWFESARGTYNEQFF.

In regard to this clonotype: A junction boundary mismatches the germline segment, possibly from a read error. V and J are TRBV6-5 and TRBJ1-5; the D is unclear. CDR1 MNHEY and CDR2 SVGAGI come from the germline V gene. The CDR3 sequence is 14 residues long. The CDR3 reads CASTRARPDQPQHF. CDR3 nucleotides: TGCGCCAGCACCCGGGCCCGCCCGGATCAGCCCCAGCATTTT.

DNA of the CDR3: TGTGCCAGCGGGTACAGGGGGGTGAGCACTGAAGCTTTCTTT. Amino acids: CASGYRGVSTEAFF. The J gene is TRBJ1-1, the V gene TRBV6-1, with 8 positions matching TRBD1. The length of the CDR3 is 14 residues. Trimming at V came to 8 bases and at J to 4 bases, leaving 9 bases not matched to a gene. From germline, CDR1 is MNHNS and CDR2 SASEGT.

This clonotype was recorded once. V and J are TRBV4-1 and TRBJ1-2; the D gene is possibly TRBD1 (5 bases). Germline V lookup: CDR1 MGHRA, CDR2 YSYEKL. The CDR3 sequence is 15 residues long. V lost 1 base, J lost 8 bases, and 17 bases lay in between. The chain's CDR3 is CASSQVDSNRRGYTF. Written as DNA, the CDR3 is TGCGCCAGCAGCCAAGTCGACAGTAATCGTCGGGGCTACACCTTC.

The chain combines TRBV4-3 with TRBJ2-1, with 9 bases aligning to TRBD1. This CDR3 spans 16 amino acids. The germline gives CDR1 LGHNA, CDR2 YSLEER. With V trimmed by 2 bases and J by 6 bases, 8 bases remained unmatched. The CDR3 spells CASSQKRRTGANEQFF. In DNA form, the CDR3 reads TGCGCCAGCAGCCAAAAAAGACGGACAGGGGCCAATGAGCAGTTCTTC.